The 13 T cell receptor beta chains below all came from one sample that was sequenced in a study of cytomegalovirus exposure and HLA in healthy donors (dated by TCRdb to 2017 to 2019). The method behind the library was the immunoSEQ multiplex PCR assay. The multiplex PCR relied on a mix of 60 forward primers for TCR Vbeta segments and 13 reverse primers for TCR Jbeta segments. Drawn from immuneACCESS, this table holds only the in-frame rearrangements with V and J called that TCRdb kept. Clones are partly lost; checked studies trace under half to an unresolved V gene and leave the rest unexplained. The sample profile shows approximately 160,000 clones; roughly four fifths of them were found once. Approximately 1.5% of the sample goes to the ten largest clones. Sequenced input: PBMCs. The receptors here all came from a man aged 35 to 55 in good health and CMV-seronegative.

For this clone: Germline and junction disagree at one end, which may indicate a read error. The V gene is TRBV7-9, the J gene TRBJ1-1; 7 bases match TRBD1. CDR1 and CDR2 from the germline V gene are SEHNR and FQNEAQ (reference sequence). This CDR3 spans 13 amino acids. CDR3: CARDREPNAEAFF. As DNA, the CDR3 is TGTGCCCGTGACAGGGAACCGAACGCTGAAGCTTTCTTT. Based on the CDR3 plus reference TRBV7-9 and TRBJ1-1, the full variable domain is DTGVSQNPRHKITKRGQNVTFRCDPISEHNRLYWYRQTLGQGPEFLTYFQNEAQLEKSRLLSDRFSAERPKGSFSTLEIQRTEQGDSAMYLCARDREPNAEAFFGQGTRLTVV.

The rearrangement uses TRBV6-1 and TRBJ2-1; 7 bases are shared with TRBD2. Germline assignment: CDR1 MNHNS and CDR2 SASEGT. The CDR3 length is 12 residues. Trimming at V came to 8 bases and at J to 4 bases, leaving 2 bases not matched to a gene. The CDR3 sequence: CASGTTYNEQFF. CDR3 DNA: TGTGCCAGCGGGACTACTTACAATGAGCAGTTCTTC.

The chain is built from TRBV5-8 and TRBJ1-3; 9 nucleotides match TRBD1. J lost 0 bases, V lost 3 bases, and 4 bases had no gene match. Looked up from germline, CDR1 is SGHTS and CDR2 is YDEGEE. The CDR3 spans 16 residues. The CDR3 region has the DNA TGTGCCAGCAGCTGGGGACAGGGAGGCTCTGGAAACACCATATATTTT. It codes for CASSWGQGGSGNTIYF.

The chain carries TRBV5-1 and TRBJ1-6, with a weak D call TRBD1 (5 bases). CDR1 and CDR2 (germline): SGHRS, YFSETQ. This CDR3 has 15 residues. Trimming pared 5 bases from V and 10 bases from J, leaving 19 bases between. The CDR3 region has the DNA TGCGCCAGCAGGGCCGACAGTGCCCTTTGGTCACCCCTCCACTTT. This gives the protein CASRADSALWSPLHF.

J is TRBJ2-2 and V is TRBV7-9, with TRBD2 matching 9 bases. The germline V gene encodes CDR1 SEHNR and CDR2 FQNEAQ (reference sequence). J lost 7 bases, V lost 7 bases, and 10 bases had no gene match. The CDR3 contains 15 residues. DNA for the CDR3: TGTGCCAGCATCCTTAGCGGGAGCGACGGCGGGGAGCTGTTTTTT. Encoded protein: CASILSGSDGGELFF.

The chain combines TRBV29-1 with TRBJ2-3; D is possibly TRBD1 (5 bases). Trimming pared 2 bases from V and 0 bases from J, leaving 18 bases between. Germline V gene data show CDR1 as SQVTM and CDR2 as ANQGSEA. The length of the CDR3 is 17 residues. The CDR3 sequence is CSVEKGRQGFSTDTQYF. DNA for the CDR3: TGCAGCGTTGAAAAGGGGCGACAAGGCTTTAGCACAGATACGCAGTATTTT.

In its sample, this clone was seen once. In DNA form, the CDR3 reads TGTGCCAGCAGCTTAGCGGGAGGATCCTACGAGCAGTACTTC. As protein: CASSLAGGSYEQYF. This sequence joins TRBV28 and TRBJ2-7; 10 bases align to TRBD2. The CDR3 totals 14 residues. The V gene end was trimmed by 6 bases and the J gene end by 1 base; junction bases not matched to a gene: 3. CDR1 is MDHEN and CDR2 is SYDVKM in the germline V gene.

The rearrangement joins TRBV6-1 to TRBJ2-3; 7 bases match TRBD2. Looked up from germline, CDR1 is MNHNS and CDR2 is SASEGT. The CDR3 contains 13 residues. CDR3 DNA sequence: TGTGCAACCCGACTAGCCCCCACAGATACGCAGTATTTT. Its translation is CATRLAPTDTQYF.

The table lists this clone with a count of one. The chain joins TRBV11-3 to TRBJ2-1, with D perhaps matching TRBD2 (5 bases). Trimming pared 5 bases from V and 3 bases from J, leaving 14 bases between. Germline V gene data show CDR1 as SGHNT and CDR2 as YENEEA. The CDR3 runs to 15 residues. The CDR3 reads CASSPGGGGYNEQFF. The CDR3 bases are TGTGCCAGCAGCCCAGGAGGAGGTGGCTACAATGAGCAGTTCTTC.

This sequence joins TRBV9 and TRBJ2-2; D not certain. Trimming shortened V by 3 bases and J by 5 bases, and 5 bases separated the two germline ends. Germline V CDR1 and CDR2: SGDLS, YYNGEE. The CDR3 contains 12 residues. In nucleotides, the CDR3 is TGTGCCAGCAGCGGGCTTACCGGGGAGCTGTTTTTT. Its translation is CASSGLTGELFF.

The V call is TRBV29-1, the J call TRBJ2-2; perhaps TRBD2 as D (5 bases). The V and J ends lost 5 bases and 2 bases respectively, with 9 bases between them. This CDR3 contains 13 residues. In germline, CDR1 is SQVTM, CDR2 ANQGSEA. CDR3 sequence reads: CSVRGYNTGELFF. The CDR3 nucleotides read TGCAGCGTTAGAGGGTATAACACCGGGGAGCTGTTTTTT.

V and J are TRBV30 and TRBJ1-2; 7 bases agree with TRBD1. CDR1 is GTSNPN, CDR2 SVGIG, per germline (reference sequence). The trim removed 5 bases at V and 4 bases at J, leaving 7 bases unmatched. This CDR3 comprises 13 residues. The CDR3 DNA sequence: TGTGCCTGGTGGACAGGAACTCGCTATGGCTACACCTTC. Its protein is CAWWTGTRYGYTF.

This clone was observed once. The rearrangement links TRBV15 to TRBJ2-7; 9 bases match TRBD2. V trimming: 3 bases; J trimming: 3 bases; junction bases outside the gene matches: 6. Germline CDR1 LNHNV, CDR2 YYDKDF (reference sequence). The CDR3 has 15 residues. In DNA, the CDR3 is TGTGCCACCAGCAGCCCAGCGGGAGGCAACTACGAGCAGTACTTC. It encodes CATSSPAGGNYEQYF.